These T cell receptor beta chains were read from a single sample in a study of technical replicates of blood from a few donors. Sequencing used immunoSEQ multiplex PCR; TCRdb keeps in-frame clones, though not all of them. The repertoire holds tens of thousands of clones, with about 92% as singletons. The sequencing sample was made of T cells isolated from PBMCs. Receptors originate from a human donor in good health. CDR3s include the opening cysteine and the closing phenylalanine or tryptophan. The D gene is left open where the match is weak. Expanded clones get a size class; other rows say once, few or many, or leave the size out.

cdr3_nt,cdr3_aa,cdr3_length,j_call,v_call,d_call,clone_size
TGCGCCAGCAGTCTTGGGTCAGGGTTCGGAGGAAACACCATATATTTT,CASSLGSGFGGNTIYF,16,TRBJ1-3,TRBV5-1,NA,NA
TGTGCCAGCAGCGCCGAGGGGGGGAGGGGGTTTAATGAGCAGTTCTTC,CASSAEGGRGFNEQFF,16,TRBJ2-1,TRBV9,NA,NA
TGCGCCAGCAGCATTACCGGGACAGATAGTTACTATGGCTACACCTTC,CASSITGTDSYYGYTF,16,TRBJ1-2,TRBV5-1,TRBD1,NA
TGTGCCAGCAGCCGTATATTCGGGGAGACCACCCCTAGGGGCAATCAGCCCCAGCATTTT,CASSRIFGETTPRGNQPQHF,20,TRBJ1-5,TRBV21-1,NA,NA
TGTGCCAGCAGCGGAGGCGCTGGGGAGCTGTTTTTT,CASSGGAGELFF,12,TRBJ2-2,TRBV7-2,NA,NA
TGTGCCAGCAGCCATGTCCTACAGACTAACTATGGCTACACCTTC,CASSHVLQTNYGYTF,15,TRBJ1-2,TRBV6-5,NA,NA
TGTGCCAGTAAAATCTTACCACTCACCGGGGAGCTGTTTTTT,CASKILPLTGELFF,14,TRBJ2-2,TRBV19,NA,NA
TGTGCCAGCACATTAGGGGTTTCTGGGGCCAACGTCCTGACTTTC,CASTLGVSGANVLTF,15,TRBJ2-6,TRBV7-9,NA,NA
TGTGCCAGTAGCTTAACAGGGGACACTGAAGCTTTCTTT,CASSLTGDTEAFF,13,TRBJ1-1,TRBV19,TRBD1,NA
TGTGCCAGCAGCTTATCGTCCCCCTACAATGAGCAGTTCTTC,CASSLSSPYNEQFF,14,TRBJ2-1,TRBV7-2,NA,NA
TGCGCCAGCGGCCCGGGACAATCCTACGAGCAGTACTTC,CASGPGQSYEQYF,13,TRBJ2-7,TRBV5-1,NA,NA
TGCGCCAGCAGCTTGGAGGCAGGACTAGCGGGTCCCGGCGACAATGAGCAGTTCTTC,CASSLEAGLAGPGDNEQFF,19,TRBJ2-1,TRBV5-1,TRBD2,NA
TGTGCCAGCAGTTACGCACCGGGACACAAGAACACTGAAGCTTTCTTT,CASSYAPGHKNTEAFF,16,TRBJ1-1,TRBV27,NA,NA
TGTGCCAGCAGCTTGGCCCGTAGCGGGAACACCGGGGAGCTGTTTTTT,CASSLARSGNTGELFF,16,TRBJ2-2,TRBV5-8,NA,NA
TGTGCCAGCAGCTTGGGAGACGCCCAAGAGACCCAGTACTTC,CASSLGDAQETQYF,14,TRBJ2-5,TRBV7-9,NA,NA
TGTGCCAGCAGTTACGGTAGCGTCCGGGAGACCCAGTACTTC,CASSYGSVRETQYF,14,TRBJ2-5,TRBV6-5,NA,once
TGTGCCAGCAGTGAAGGGACAAACTACGAGCAGTACTTC,CASSEGTNYEQYF,13,TRBJ2-7,TRBV2,NA,NA
TGCGCCAGCAGCCCTACCCACGGGGGGGCTTACGAGCAGTACTTC,CASSPTHGGAYEQYF,15,TRBJ2-7,TRBV4-3,TRBD2,NA
TGTGCCAGCAAACCTAGCGCGCCTAACTATGGCTACACCTTC,CASKPSAPNYGYTF,14,TRBJ1-2,TRBV2,NA,NA
TGCGCCAGCAGCGTCGTCTTAGCGGGAGCTGCCAATGAGCAGTTCTTC,CASSVVLAGAANEQFF,16,TRBJ2-1,TRBV5-1,TRBD2,NA
TGTGCCAGCAGCCCTGGGAGCGGGAGAACATACTTC,CASSPGSGRTYF,12,TRBJ2-7,TRBV9,TRBD2,NA
TGTGCCAGCAGCGCCAGCCTGAGGGACACCGGGGAGCTGTTTTTT,CASSASLRDTGELFF,15,TRBJ2-2,TRBV9,NA,NA
TGTGCTAGTGGTTTGGACTTTCCACCGGGACAGGGATTCTTC,CASGLDFPPGQGFF,14,TRBJ2-7,TRBV12-5,TRBD1,once
TGCAGCGTTGAAAGAATAGGGGGCAACTATGGCTACACCTTC,CSVERIGGNYGYTF,14,TRBJ1-2,TRBV29-1,TRBD1,NA
TGTGCCTGGATCCCTCACCTGGACTTATACGAGCAGTACTTC,CAWIPHLDLYEQYF,14,TRBJ2-7,TRBV30,NA,NA